The source of this T cell receptor beta chain is a study of shared clonotypes between healthy human individuals. Study conclusions and caveats: Sequencing depth was expected to affect clonotype sharing among donors.

Unsorted PBMC samples were amplified in replicate PCRs containing around 300 ng DNA, roughly 33,000 T cell genomes. As originally analysed: Filtering was not the same, since immunoSEQ gave junction-only sequences without quality scores. Profiling relied on immunoSEQ multiplex PCR, and the TCRdb table lists in-frame clones only, not all of them. For V, J and clone size, that table is used; D and trimming come from the DNA. The repertoire holds 450,000 or so clones, with roughly three quarters as singletons. All donors were Caucasian adults living in Nashville, Tennessee. As concerns this clone: Its specificity is unknown.

Deletions cut 6 bases from V and 8 bases from J, with 14 bases between. Germline values: CDR1 MNHEY, CDR2 SVGAGI. This CDR3 has 13 residues. J is TRBJ2-1 and V is TRBV6-5, with a tentative D call TRBD2 (5 bases). The TCR comes from a woman aged 40 to 50 in good health. Some clones in this sample may be carry-over from other donors' samples. The sample consisted of PBMCs. CDR3 protein: CASRTWTLHEQFF. CDR3 bases: TGTGCCAGCAGAACCTGGACTCTCCATGAGCAGTTCTTC.